This TCR beta chain was recorded in a study of T-cell reconstitution after alpha-beta-depleted transplantation in children. Broader study findings: Expanded clones from the graft, numbering several hundred, reportedly supplied alpha-beta T cells about two months after transplant. Among T cells one year after transplant, newly produced cells accounted for most counts and diversity. Elevated TCRbeta diversity at day 60 was traced, in some patients, to surviving recipient T cells and thymic progenitors.

Details on this clonotype: Its antigen remains unidentified.

Germline CDR1 and CDR2: MGHDK and SYGVNS. The CDR3 has 12 amino acids. V lost 6 bases and J lost 4, with 10 bases in between. As it was prepared, the TCRbeta library received unique molecular identifiers. TCRdb reprocessed the PCR reads with MiXCR, giving one entry per CDR3 protein. This table holds approximately 490,000 distinct CDR3 sequences, 10% to 13% found once. The TCR sequence derives from a child aged 2 to 10 with inherited bone marrow failure, due to receive a stem cell transplant. The sample here was PBMCs, taken before TCRalphabeta/CD19-depleted stem cell transplant. The V gene is TRBV25-1, the J gene TRBJ2-7; maybe TRBD1 (5 bases). The DNA for the CDR3 is TGTGCCAGCAGCCGTTACAGGTACGAGCAGTACTTC. This sequence encodes CASSRYRYEQYF.